What follows are 31 T cell receptor beta chains derived from one specimen sequenced in a study of blood T cell repertoires in COVID-19. Sequencing was performed with immunoSEQ multiplex PCR; in TCRdb, only in-frame clones are kept and a portion is missing. The profile shows 300,000 to 350,000 clones, 87% of them singletons. The material sequenced was peripheral blood. The receptors come from a man aged 25 to 40 with COVID-19, enrolled during active disease.

The chain recombines TRBV9 with TRBJ1-5; tentatively, D is TRBD1 (6 bases). Germline V gives CDR1 SGDLS, CDR2 YYNGEE. The CDR3 runs to 15 residues. V was clipped by 0 bases and J by 5 bases, with 12 bases between them. The CDR3 nucleotides are TGTGCCAGCAGCGTAGCAGGGGAATTATATCAGCCCCAGCATTTT. As protein: CASSVAGELYQPQHF.

CDR3 loop: CASSKRVAGGRGAQYF. The CDR3 nucleotides are TGTGCCAGCAGCAAGAGAGTTGCGGGGGGGAGAGGGGCCCAGTACTTC. This sequence joins TRBV7-2 and TRBJ2-5, with 9 bases identical to TRBD2. The CDR3 extends over 16 amino acids. Germline V gene lookup returns CDR1 SGHTA and CDR2 FQGNSA. V was pared by 5 bases and J by 9 bases, with 16 bases of the junction left unmatched.

V is TRBV18 and J is TRBJ2-1; 11 bases match TRBD2. Germline CDR1 reads KGHSH; CDR2 reads LQKENI. The V gene end was trimmed by 0 bases and the J gene end by 1 base; junction bases not matched to a gene: 8. The CDR3 loop spans 19 amino acids. CDR3 residues: CASSPPGLAGGQSYNEQFF. The CDR3 region has the DNA TGTGCCAGCTCACCACCCGGGCTAGCGGGAGGACAATCCTACAATGAGCAGTTCTTC. Full variable domain (outside the CDR3, taken from reference TRBV18 and TRBJ2-1): NAGVMQNPRHLVRRRGQEARLRCSPMKGHSHVYWYRQLPEEGLKFMVYLQKENIIDESGMPKERFSAEFPKEGPSILRIQQVVRGDSAAYFCASSPPGLAGGQSYNEQFFGPGTRLTVL.

As regards this clone: One junction end does not reproduce the germline sequence, and a read error may be involved. The J gene is TRBJ2-3, the V gene TRBV6-2 or TRBV6-3; 15 bases agree with TRBD2. The CDR3 spans 14 residues. CDR1 and CDR2 (germline): MNHEY, SVGEGT. In DNA form, the CDR3 reads TGTGCCAGCAGTTACGGACTAGCGGGAGGGTACCATCTATTT. Translation: CASSYGLAGGYHLF.

V and J are TRBV18 and TRBJ1-3; D uncertain. The V end lost 3 bases, the J end lost 0 bases, and 9 bases lay between the germline ends. This CDR3 is built from 15 residues. Germline lookup yields CDR1 KGHSH and CDR2 LQKENI. The CDR3: CASSPEGSSGNTIYF. The CDR3 nucleotides read TGTGCCAGCTCACCTGAAGGGAGCTCTGGAAACACCATATATTTT.

This sequence joins TRBV11-1 and TRBJ2-4, with 8 bases fitting TRBD1. The CDR3 covers 16 residues. J was trimmed by 2 bases and V by 5 bases; bases with no gene match: 8. The germline CDR1 and CDR2 sequences are SGHAT and FQDESV (reference sequence). CDR3 region: CASSTRTGMTKNIQYF. DNA for the CDR3: TGTGCCAGCAGCACCCGGACAGGGATGACCAAAAACATTCAGTACTTC.

The chain has TRBV6-2 or TRBV6-3 and TRBJ2-7; D is possibly TRBD2 (6 bases). The V end lost 2 bases, the J end lost 4 bases, and 9 bases lay between the germline ends. The CDR3 loop spans 13 amino acids. Per germline, CDR1 MNHEY and CDR2 SVGEGT. CDR3 nucleotide sequence: TGTGCCAGCAGTTACGCGGGGAGTTACGAGCAGTACTTC. Its protein product is CASSYAGSYEQYF.

The rearrangement links TRBV6-2 or TRBV6-3 to TRBJ1-5; D is uncertain. The V end lost 2 bases, the J end lost 7 bases, and 9 bases lay between the germline ends. From germline, CDR1 is MNHEY and CDR2 SVGEGT. The CDR3 is 13 residues long. CDR3 DNA: TGTGCCAGCAGTTACGGCAGAACGCAGCCCCAGCATTTT. Its protein product is CASSYGRTQPQHF.

Concerning this clone itself: Germline and junction disagree at one end, which may indicate a read error. This chain connects TRBV20-1 to TRBJ1-6; the match to TRBD1 covers 7 bases. This CDR3 is 11 amino acids long. Germline V CDR1 and CDR2: DFQATT, SNEGSKA (reference sequence). The DNA for the CDR3 is TGCAGTGCTGGAGACAGGGAACCCCTCCACTTT. Protein product: CSAGDREPLHF.

This clone was picked up one time. The chain employs TRBV6-5 and TRBJ1-2, with 7 bases lining up with TRBD1. The CDR3 contains 14 residues. V dropped 6 bases and J dropped 1; count of bases not matched to a gene: 5. The germline CDR1 and CDR2 sequences are MNHEY and SVGAGI. The CDR3 reads CASRQTGNNYGYTF. Here the CDR3 DNA reads TGTGCCAGCAGGCAGACAGGGAATAACTATGGCTACACCTTC.

The rearrangement links TRBV11-2 to TRBJ1-2, with D tentatively TRBD1 (6 bases). CDR1 is SGHAT and CDR2 is FQNNGV in the germline V gene. The CDR3 loop spans 13 amino acids. V was pared by 5 bases and J by 7 bases, with 14 bases between. CDR3 sequence (DNA): TGTGCCAGCAGCGGGGGGGGGCTGGTTGGCTACACCTTC. Translated, it gives CASSGGGLVGYTF.

The chain uses TRBV5-1 and TRBJ1-4, with 7 positions matching TRBD1. The CDR3 runs 14 residues. CDR1 SGHRS and CDR2 YFSETQ come from the germline V gene. Losses at the gene ends were 1 base for V and 8 bases for J; bases not matched to a gene: 5. CDR3 region: CASSLTGEIEKLFF. DNA of the CDR3: TGCGCCAGCAGCTTGACAGGGGAGATCGAAAAACTGTTTTTT.

The sample holds a few counts of this clone. The CDR3 DNA reads as TGTGCCAGCACCGGGGGTCGGAGTGTTATTCAGCCCCAGCATTTT. It is translated as CASTGGRSVIQPQHF. This chain uses TRBV19 with TRBJ1-5; possible D gene TRBD1, 5 bases. The CDR3 runs 15 residues. The V end lost 9 bases, the J end lost 6 bases, and 21 bases lay between the germline ends. From germline, CDR1 is LNHDA and CDR2 SQIVND (reference sequence). The full variable domain, its missing parts supplied by reference TRBV19 and TRBJ1-5, is DGGITQSPKYLFRKEGQNVTLSCEQNLNHDAMYWYRQDPGQGLRLIYYSQIVNDFQKGDIAEGYSVSREKKESFPLTVTSAQKNPTAFYLCASTGGRSVIQPQHFGDGTRLSIL.

This chain joins TRBV7-8 and TRBJ2-7; 8 bases agree with TRBD1. The CDR3 covers 19 residues. Germline V gene lookup returns CDR1 SGHVS and CDR2 FQNEAQ. Trimming took 4 bases from V and 2 from J; bases not matched to a gene: 19. The CDR3 region has the DNA TGTGCCAGCAGCTCAACTCGAACTTCCGGGGACAGGAGCACCTACGAGCAGTACTTC. Its protein product is CASSSTRTSGDRSTYEQYF. Using reference TRBV7-8 and TRBJ2-7 for the parts outside the CDR3, the full variable domain is GAGVSQSPRYKVAKRGQDVALRCDPISGHVSLFWYQQALGQGPEFLTYFQNEAQLDKSGLPSDRFFAERPEGSVSTLKIQRTQQEDSAVYLCASSSTRTSGDRSTYEQYFGPGTRLTVT.

This chain connects TRBV6-2 or TRBV6-3 to TRBJ2-3; D gene ambiguous. Trimming left V 2 bases short and J 0 bases short, with 12 bases between. Germline V gene data show CDR1 as MNHEY and CDR2 as SVGEGT. The CDR3 runs 16 residues. The CDR3 DNA sequence: TGTGCCAGCAGTTACCTATCTTTACCTAGCACAGATACGCAGTATTTT. This sequence encodes CASSYLSLPSTDTQYF.

The V call is TRBV6-5, the J call TRBJ2-1; D perhaps matches TRBD2 (6 bases). CDR3 size: 15 residues. Germline V gives CDR1 MNHEY, CDR2 SVGAGI. Between the trimmed V and J ends, which lost 0 bases and 1 base, there was a span of 7 bases. As DNA, the CDR3 is TGTGCCAGCAGTTACTCAAGCGGGTCCTACAATGAGCAGTTCTTC. It is translated as CASSYSSGSYNEQFF.

In its sample, this clone was seen a few times. The chain recombines TRBV2 with TRBJ1-6; unclear D gene. Trimming removed 10 bases at V and 0 bases at J, with 10 bases between. CDR1 is SNHLY and CDR2 is FYNNEI in the germline V gene. CDR3 size: 14 residues. The CDR3 bases are TGTGCCATCGTTATGAGCTCCTATAATTCACCCCTCCACTTT. It encodes CAIVMSSYNSPLHF.

The chain carries TRBV7-2 and TRBJ1-4; the D gene is possibly TRBD1 (5 bases). The CDR3 totals 16 residues. V lost 8 bases and J 4 bases, leaving 20 bases between the germline ends. Germline loops: CDR1 SGHTA, CDR2 FQGNSA. CDR3 nucleotides: TGTGCCAGCTCCTCAGAGACAGCTTCCCTTAATGAAAAACTGTTTTTT. The encoded protein is CASSSETASLNEKLFF.

This chain connects TRBV6-5 to TRBJ2-5; D unclear. CDR1 and CDR2 (germline): MNHEY, SVGAGI. This CDR3 has 14 residues. Trimming removed 0 bases from V and 2 bases from J, with 7 bases in between. Here the CDR3 reads CASSYSTEQETQYF. As DNA, the CDR3 is TGTGCCAGCAGTTACTCCACAGAACAAGAGACCCAGTACTTC.

The genes are TRBV3-1 (or the pseudogene TRBV3-2) and TRBJ1-2, with 9 bases identical to TRBD1. This CDR3 is built from 12 residues. Germline V CDR1 and CDR2: LGHDT, YNNKEL (reference sequence). J lost 6 bases, V lost 6 bases, and 2 bases had no gene match. The DNA for the CDR3 is TGTGCCAGCAGACGGACAGGGGATGGCTACACCTTC. It is translated as CASRRTGDGYTF.

V is TRBV1 and J is TRBJ2-3; TRBD2 is taken as the D call from the table, unchecked against the DNA. TRBV1 is shown as a pseudogene. This CDR3 has 18 residues. CDR3 nucleotide sequence: TGCACCAGCAGCCCCACGGACCGGGCTAGCGGGAGAACAGATACGCAGTATTTT. It translates to CTSSPTDRASGRTDTQYF.

The V call is TRBV18, the J call TRBJ2-5; D is unresolved. This CDR3 is 14 amino acids long. The germline V gene encodes CDR1 KGHSH and CDR2 LQKENI. Deletions cut 1 base from V and 1 base from J, with 7 bases between. Here the CDR3 DNA reads TGTGCCAGCTCACCACGTTCCGTCCAAGAGACCCAGTACTTC. This codes for CASSPRSVQETQYF.

V usage is TRBV9 and J usage is TRBJ2-3; 8 bases are shared with TRBD1. CDR1 SGDLS and CDR2 YYNGEE come from the germline V gene. V lost 6 bases, J lost 6 bases, and 15 bases stayed unmatched. CDR3 size: 16 residues. CDR3 in amino acids: CASTPTGGSSRDTQYF. The CDR3 region has the DNA TGTGCCAGCACGCCTACAGGGGGATCCTCTCGGGATACGCAGTATTTT.

J is TRBJ2-7 and V is TRBV3-1 (or the pseudogene TRBV3-2), with a weak D call TRBD2 (5 bases). The germline CDR1 and CDR2 sequences are LGHDT and YNNKEL (reference sequence). This CDR3 comprises 15 residues. The V gene lost 3 bases and the J gene lost 4 bases, with 16 bases spanning the gap. The CDR3 spells CASSHGWEPGYEQYF. In nucleotides, the CDR3 is TGTGCCAGCAGCCACGGATGGGAGCCGGGGTACGAGCAGTACTTC.

The CDR3 nucleotides read TGTGCCAGCAGTCGGGACAGGGGTAGCGCAGATACGCAGTATTTT. Encoded protein: CASSRDRGSADTQYF. This chain uses TRBV2 with TRBJ2-3, with 10 bases that match TRBD1. The V gene end was trimmed by 5 bases and the J gene end by 4 bases; junction bases not matched to a gene: 6. The CDR3 length is 15 residues. Germline-derived CDR1 and CDR2 are SNHLY and FYNNEI.

This clone was detected only once. The chain is built from TRBV28 and TRBJ1-2; D ambiguous. The CDR3 totals 15 residues. The germline CDR1 and CDR2 sequences are MDHEN and SYDVKM. Trimming left V 6 bases short and J 1 base short, with 15 bases between. For the CDR3, the DNA is TGTGCCAGCAGCGCAGCGCGTACCTATAACTATGGCTACACCTTC. It specifies CASSAARTYNYGYTF.

The chain links TRBV5-4 to TRBJ1-6, with 9 bases fitting TRBD1. V lost 4 bases and J lost 0; bases outside the gene matches: 2. The CDR3 runs 16 residues. CDR1 is SGHNT and CDR2 is YYREEE in the germline V gene (reference sequence). The chain's CDR3 is CASSPDRGSYNSPLHF. CDR3 DNA: TGTGCCAGCAGCCCGGACAGGGGCTCCTATAATTCACCCCTCCACTTT.

This rearrangement joins TRBV2 to TRBJ1-1, with D maybe TRBD1 (6 bases). The V end was cut by 6 bases, the J end by 6 bases, with 20 bases between. The CDR3 totals 15 residues. The germline CDR1 and CDR2 sequences are SNHLY and FYNNEI. The CDR3 DNA is TGTGCCAGCAGATGGTTAGGGGGAGAGGTCGCTGAAGCTTTCTTT. It codes for CASRWLGGEVAEAFF.

This clone has just one count. This chain uses TRBV11-2 with TRBJ2-7; TRBD1 agrees at 9 bases. This CDR3 is 16 amino acids long. The ends lost 4 bases at V and 1 base at J; junction bases unmatched: 8. Germline V CDR1 and CDR2: SGHAT, FQNNGV. CDR3 DNA: TGTGCCAGCAGCTCTCAGCCGGGACAGGGATCCTACGAGCAGTACTTC. Translated, it gives CASSSQPGQGSYEQYF.

The chain has TRBV9 and TRBJ2-1; the D gene is possibly TRBD1 (6 bases). The length of the CDR3 is 14 residues. The V gene's germline CDR1 is SGDLS and CDR2 YYNGEE. The V and J ends lost 2 bases and 4 bases respectively, with 10 bases between them. CDR3 residues: CASSVSDRYNEQFF. The CDR3 DNA sequence: TGTGCCAGCAGCGTTTCGGACAGATACAATGAGCAGTTCTTC.

This chain links TRBV19 with TRBJ1-4; TRBD1 aligns across 8 bases. Losses at the gene ends were 6 bases for V and 7 bases for J; bases not matched to a gene: 7. Germline lookup yields CDR1 LNHDA and CDR2 SQIVND (reference sequence). The CDR3 totals 14 residues. The CDR3 loop is CASRQTGAGEKLFF. The CDR3 nucleotides are TGTGCCAGTAGGCAGACAGGGGCTGGTGAAAAACTGTTTTTT.